A selection of T cell receptor beta chains follows, all from one sample in a study of identical twins. Using its own MiXCR run on the 5' RACE reads, TCRdb lists one record per CDR3 protein. Among about 260,000 distinct CDR3 sequences, 7% were seen once, and the ten largest hold around 3.4%. These records were also assigned to another study, of yellow fever vaccine responses in identical twins.

The sample was memory (CD45RO+) T cells sorted from blood. These receptors came from a woman younger than 35 in good health. Each CDR3 is given with its conserved first and last residue. A D gene is named only where the DNA matches it firmly. Not all rows give a size; the values are once, few, many and, for expanded clones, a class.

TRBJ2-1 many TRBV11-2 NA CASSSLPGSYNEQFF TGTGCCAGCAGCTCCCTCCCTGGATCGTACAATGAGCAGTTCTTC
TRBJ2-6 few TRBV6-2/TRBV6-3 NA CASSRQDSGANVLTF TGTGCCAGCAGCCGACAGGACTCCGGGGCCAACGTCCTGACTTTC
TRBJ2-1 few TRBV28 NA CASRPYSYNEQFF TGTGCCAGCAGACCCTATTCCTACAATGAGCAGTTCTTC
TRBJ2-2 many TRBV7-2 NA CASSLVGGTNTGELFF TGTGCCAGCAGCTTAGTTGGCGGGACGAACACCGGGGAGCTGTTTTTT
TRBJ1-3 NA TRBV28 TRBD1 CASSFRGRGNTIYF TGTGCCAGCAGTTTCAGGGGGCGCGGAAACACCATATATTTT
TRBJ2-1 NA TRBV3-1 NA CASSVDMQVVYNEQFF TGTGCCAGCAGCGTAGACATGCAGGTGGTCTACAATGAGCAGTTCTTC
TRBJ2-3 few TRBV3-1 TRBD1 CASRGDRTTDTQYF TGTGCCAGCAGGGGGGACAGGACCACAGATACGCAGTATTTT
TRBJ2-3 many TRBV27 TRBD2 CASRTGLAGGPQYF TGTGCCAGCAGGACAGGACTAGCGGGAGGTCCGCAATATTTT
TRBJ1-6 many TRBV12-3/TRBV12-4 TRBD1 CASIKGGTAVNSPLHF TGTGCCAGCATTAAAGGGGGGACAGCAGTAAATTCACCCCTCCACTTT
TRBJ2-2 few TRBV15 NA CATSRNTGELFF TGTGCCACCAGCAGAAACACCGGGGAGCTGTTTTTT
TRBJ2-1 NA TRBV7-9 TRBD2 CASSLVGTSDQEQFF TGTGCCAGCAGCTTAGTTGGGACTAGCGACCAGGAGCAGTTCTTC
TRBJ1-1 few TRBV19 NA CASSIGSGEAFF TGTGCCAGTAGTATTGGATCGGGGGAAGCTTTCTTT
TRBJ2-1 NA TRBV5-8 NA CASTPGPRRGGEQFF TGTGCCAGCACTCCTGGGCCCCGCAGGGGTGGTGAGCAGTTCTTC
TRBJ2-3 many TRBV24-1 NA CATSDAPAGGGTDTQYF TGTGCCACCAGTGACGCCCCGGCAGGAGGCGGCACAGATACGCAGTATTTT
TRBJ2-3 many TRBV5-1 TRBD2 CARTSGRDTQYF TGCGCCAGGACTAGCGGGAGGGATACGCAGTATTTT
TRBJ2-5 many TRBV5-1 TRBD1 CASSTGTVQETQYF TGCGCCAGCAGCACCGGGACAGTCCAAGAGACCCAGTACTTC
TRBJ1-1 many TRBV4-1 TRBD1 CASSHVDREVNTEAFF TGCGCCAGCAGCCATGTCGACAGGGAGGTGAACACTGAAGCTTTCTTT
TRBJ2-7 many TRBV5-1 TRBD2 CASRNGAGDYEQYF TGCGCCAGCAGGAACGGGGCGGGAGATTACGAGCAGTACTTC
TRBJ1-1 few TRBV28 TRBD1 CASKSRPGQGAAEAFF TGTGCCAGCAAATCCCGACCAGGGCAGGGGGCCGCTGAAGCTTTCTTT
TRBJ1-1 many TRBV5-1 TRBD1 CASSPRGDRAMNTEAFF TGCGCCAGCAGCCCAAGGGGGGACAGGGCTATGAACACTGAAGCTTTCTTT
TRBJ2-7 NA TRBV20-1 TRBD2 CSARDPSGGYEQYF TGCAGTGCTAGAGATCCTAGCGGGGGCTACGAGCAGTACTTC
TRBJ2-3 once TRBV5-4 NA CASSLRSGSTDTQYF TGTGCCAGCAGCTTGCGGTCAGGGAGCACAGATACGCAGTATTTT
TRBJ2-3 few TRBV15 NA CATRHSTDTQYF TGTGCCACCAGACACAGCACAGATACGCAGTATTTT